This is a list of T cell receptor beta chains from one sample in a study of PD-L1 blockade in urothelial cancer. The method was immunoSEQ multiplex PCR; TCRdb's version includes in-frame clones alone and lacks a portion of them. The data contain 35,000 or so clones, around 33% of them singletons. The sequencing here drew on tumor tissue, taken before atezolizumab (anti-PD-L1) treatment. The source of these receptors is a man aged 55 to 70 with urothelial cancer. CDR3s include the opening cysteine and the closing phenylalanine or tryptophan. A D gene is named only where the DNA matches it firmly. Not every row has a clone size; where given, it reads once, few, many or a size class.

D	V	J	size	DNA	CDR3
TRBD2	TRBV14	TRBJ2-5	.	TGTGCCAGCAGCCCTGAGACTAGCGGGGGGCAAGAGACCCAGTACTTC	CASSPETSGGQETQYF
TRBD1	TRBV29-1	TRBJ1-1	medium-sized	TGCAGCGCAACAACACAGGGGGCTGACACTGAAGCTTTCTTT	CSATTQGADTEAFF
TRBD1	TRBV9	TRBJ1-2	.	TGTGCCAGCACCCCGGTAGGGACAGGGGGATTGCGGGGCTACACCTTC	CASTPVGTGGLRGYTF
TRBD1	TRBV30	TRBJ1-4	many	TGTGCCTGGAGTTACCTCCGACAGGGGGGAACTAATGAAAAACTGTTTTTT	CAWSYLRQGGTNEKLFF
.	TRBV29-1	TRBJ2-7	once	TGCAGCGTCAGGAGTGGGGGTGGCGAGCAGTACTTC	CSVRSGGGEQYF
TRBD1	TRBV6-8	TRBJ1-2	few	TGTGCCAGCAGTACGCGGACAGGGGGCAACTATGGCTACACCTTC	CASSTRTGGNYGYTF
TRBD2	TRBV6-7	TRBJ2-5	few	TGTGCCAGCAGTCGAAGGACTAGCGGGAGGCAAGAGACCCAGTACTTC	CASSRRTSGRQETQYF
.	TRBV19	TRBJ1-5	.	TGTGCCAGTAGTACAGGACGCTCCGGGCGGGATCAGCCCCAGCATTTT	CASSTGRSGRDQPQHF
.	TRBV2	TRBJ1-5	few	TGTGCCAGCAGGGACAGCGGCAATCAGCCCCAGCATTTT	CASRDSGNQPQHF
TRBD1	TRBV6-8	TRBJ1-1	few	TGTGCCAGCAGTTTGACAGGGTTCAACACTGAAGCTTTCTTT	CASSLTGFNTEAFF
.	TRBV5-1	TRBJ1-1	.	TGCGCCAGCAGCTTGGGACCCACGAACACTGAAGCTTTCTTT	CASSLGPTNTEAFF
.	TRBV19	TRBJ1-4	.	TGTGCCAGTAGTATTGCATCGTCTCGGGGTCGGAATGAAAAACTGTTTTTT	CASSIASSRGRNEKLFF
TRBD1	TRBV19	TRBJ1-5	.	TGTGCCAGTAATAATGCAGGGGGCGGTCAGCCCCAGCATTTT	CASNNAGGGQPQHF
.	TRBV29-1	TRBJ2-3	.	TGCAGCGTTGAAGGGAGTTTAGGAGATACGCAGTATTTT	CSVEGSLGDTQYF
TRBD2	TRBV2	TRBJ2-1	few	TGTGCCAGCAGTGATAGGACTAGCGAGGTTCCCGAGCGGGAGTTCTTC	CASSDRTSEVPEREFF
.	TRBV18	TRBJ1-4	medium-sized	TGTGCCAGCTCACCAGCTAGACAGGCAACTAATGAAAAACTGTTTTTT	CASSPARQATNEKLFF
.	TRBV6-8	TRBJ2-1	many	TGTGCCAGCAGTCGGCAAGCGGCCCCCCCCGTGAATGAGCAGTTCTTC	CASSRQAAPPVNEQFF
TRBD1	TRBV11-3	TRBJ1-1	.	TGTGCCAGCAGCGAAACAGGGGGAGTAGAGGGGACTGAAGCTTTCTTT	CASSETGGVEGTEAFF